The 9 T cell receptor beta chains listed next were all sequenced from one sample in a study of beta chain features in type 1 diabetes. TCRB transcripts that were expressed got sequenced, as all of the isolated RNA had been reverse transcribed. Clones were sequenced by immunoSEQ multiplex PCR, and TCRdb holds only the in-frame ones, with some missing. The sample includes tens of thousands of clones, roughly a third of them seen just once. Sequencing was done on a sample of stem cell memory CD4+ T cells from blood. These receptors were taken from a young woman in good health.

The V and J genes are TRBV7-9 and TRBJ1-1; D is uncertain. Trimming stripped 5 bases from V and 6 bases from J, with 13 bases between. CDR3 size: 13 residues. Germline V gene sequence: CDR1 SEHNR, CDR2 FQNEAQ (reference sequence). CDR3: CASSREGRAEAFF. The DNA of the CDR3 is TGTGCCAGCAGCCGCGAGGGTCGTGCTGAAGCTTTCTTT.

This chain connects TRBV7-3 to TRBJ2-1; 8 bases line up with TRBD1. There are 16 residues in the CDR3. With V trimmed by 6 bases and J by 7 bases, 14 bases remained unmatched. CDR1 and CDR2 (germline): SGHTA, FQGTGA. The CDR3 spells CASRDTRQGIGNEQFF. The DNA for the CDR3 is TGTGCCAGCAGGGACACCCGACAGGGGATCGGTAATGAGCAGTTCTTC.

The CDR3 sequence is CASSDQLLRGNGYTF. CDR3 DNA sequence: TGTGCCAGCAGTGATCAGCTATTGAGAGGGAACGGCTACACCTTC. The chain links TRBV28 to TRBJ1-2; D gene uncertain. CDR3 size: 15 residues. The germline V gene has CDR1 MDHEN and CDR2 SYDVKM. The ends were cut back, 5 bases at V and 8 bases at J, with 21 bases in the middle.

This sequence joins TRBV10-3 and TRBJ1-1; D may be TRBD1 (6 bases). Trimming took 5 bases from V and 2 from J, leaving 9 bases between them. This CDR3 region has 13 residues. Germline V lookup: CDR1 ENHRY, CDR2 SYGVKD. This chain's CDR3 is CAISWDINTEAFF. CDR3 DNA: TGTGCCATCAGTTGGGACATCAACACTGAAGCTTTCTTT.

This clone was detected only a few times. The chain couples TRBV7-2 to TRBJ1-6; 11 nucleotides line up with TRBD1. This CDR3 contains 17 residues. CDR1 and CDR2 from the germline V gene are SGHTA and FQGNSA. V was pared by 5 bases and J by 6 bases, with 9 bases of the junction left unmatched. CDR3 region: CASSPNPGTGGNSPLHF. The CDR3 region has the DNA TGTGCCAGCAGCCCGAACCCCGGGACAGGGGGTAATTCACCCCTCCACTTT.

This clone was detected a few times. This chain joins TRBV28 and TRBJ2-7; a weak D match, TRBD2 (6 bases). The V end was cut by 8 bases, the J end by 6 bases, with 14 bases between. Germline assignment: CDR1 MDHEN and CDR2 SYDVKM. The CDR3 spans 12 residues. The CDR3 sequence is CASVSGRGEQYF. The CDR3 nucleotides read TGTGCCAGCGTTTCAGGGCGGGGCGAGCAGTACTTC.

The rearrangement joins TRBV11-2 to TRBJ2-3; possible D gene TRBD2, 5 bases. This CDR3 is 13 amino acids long. Between the trimmed V and J ends, which lost 1 base and 4 bases, there was a span of 6 bases. The germline gives CDR1 SGHAT, CDR2 FQNNGV. The CDR3 protein is CASSLGSADTQYF. DNA of the CDR3: TGTGCCAGCAGCTTAGGTAGCGCAGATACGCAGTATTTT.

The rearrangement joins TRBV4-1 to TRBJ2-3; TRBD1 matches 10 bases. The length of the CDR3 is 17 residues. CDR1 is MGHRA and CDR2 is YSYEKL in the germline V gene. V was pared by 2 bases and J by 3 bases, with 8 bases of the junction left unmatched. In DNA, the CDR3 is TGCGCCAGCAGCCAACCTCGACAGGGGGCGAGGACAGATACGCAGTATTTT. It encodes CASSQPRQGARTDTQYF.

This clone appeared a few times. The chain is built from TRBV9 and TRBJ1-1; maybe TRBD1 (5 bases). From germline, CDR1 is SGDLS and CDR2 YYNGEE. The CDR3 runs 15 residues. V gave up 4 bases and J gave up 2 bases, with 15 bases separating them. The CDR3 region has the DNA TGTGCCAGCAGCACCGAAAGCAGGGCCAACACTGAAGCTTTCTTT. Translation: CASSTESRANTEAFF. The full variable domain, with the rest looked up from reference TRBV9 and TRBJ1-1, is DSGVTQTPKHLITATGQRVTLRCSPRSGDLSVYWYQQSLDQGLQFLIQYYNGEERAKGNILERFSAQQFPDLHSELNLSSLELGDSALYFCASSTESRANTEAFFGQGTRLTVV.